This passage covers 30 T cell receptor beta chains from one sample sequenced in a study of cytomegalovirus exposure and HLA in healthy donors. The PCR employed 60 Vbeta primers together with 13 Jbeta primers. Produced via immunoSEQ multiplex PCR; TCRdb's table is partial and in-frame only. The sample shows 100,000 to 150,000 clones, roughly 71% of them seen only once. Input material: PBMCs. These receptors originate from a woman between 45 and 65 years old in good health and CMV-seropositive.

The chain has TRBV11-3 and TRBJ1-2; 9 nucleotides agree with TRBD1. CDR1 is SGHNT, CDR2 YENEEA, per germline. J gave up 6 bases and V 4 bases, and 9 bases lay outside the gene matches. The CDR3 length is 15 residues. The CDR3 sequence: CASSSTQGAQDGYTF. In DNA, the CDR3 is TGTGCCAGCAGCTCCACACAGGGGGCGCAGGATGGCTACACCTTC.

V usage is TRBV29-1 and J usage is TRBJ2-2, with D tentatively TRBD1 (5 bases). This CDR3 spans 14 amino acids. The germline gives CDR1 SQVTM, CDR2 ANQGSEA. V lost 5 bases, J lost 2 bases, and 12 bases lay in between. For the CDR3, the DNA is TGCAGCGTTAGCCAGGGTCGTAACACCGGGGAGCTGTTTTTT. Residues: CSVSQGRNTGELFF.

This chain joins TRBV6-5 and TRBJ1-2; the D is unclear. The CDR3 is 14 amino acids. Germline-derived CDR1 and CDR2 are MNHEY and SVGAGI. Trimming removed 0 bases from V and 8 bases from J, with 13 bases in between. The CDR3 reads CASSYSVEVDGYTF. CDR3 in DNA: TGTGCCAGCAGTTACTCGGTTGAGGTAGACGGCTACACCTTC.

This clone was seen only a few times. The chain has TRBV7-2 and TRBJ2-7; 7 bases line up with TRBD2. Germline CDR1 reads SGHTA; CDR2 reads FQGNSA. This CDR3 spans 14 amino acids. V shed 5 bases and J 2 bases; nucleotides not matched to a gene: 6. This CDR3 reads CASSPVRGAYEQYF. As DNA, the CDR3 is TGTGCCAGCAGCCCCGTTCGGGGGGCCTACGAGCAGTACTTC.

J is TRBJ1-6 and V is TRBV5-6, with 10 bases fitting TRBD1. Germline V CDR1 and CDR2: SGHDT, YYEEEE. V was pared by 4 bases and J by 2 bases, with 9 bases of the junction left unmatched. There are 18 residues in the CDR3. CDR3 nucleotide sequence: TGTGCCAGCAGCGTGAGCTTGGGGACAGGGGCCTATAATTCACCCCTCCACTTT. Its protein product is CASSVSLGTGAYNSPLHF.

The CDR3 region has the DNA TGTGCCAGCAGTTACGAGGAGGTGGGGGAGACCCAGTACTTC. Its translation: CASSYEEVGETQYF. V gene TRBV6-6 combines with J gene TRBJ2-5; D is possibly TRBD2 (5 bases). The CDR3 loop spans 14 amino acids. Trimming took off 2 bases at V and 5 bases at J, with 12 bases between the two ends. Germline-derived CDR1 and CDR2 are MNHNY and SVGAGI (reference sequence).

A few counts support this clone. CDR3 DNA sequence: TGCGCCAGCAGCTTGGAGACAGGGGGCTTCGATGAAGCTTTCTTT. Translated: CASSLETGGFDEAFF. The chain uses TRBV5-1 and TRBJ1-1, with 10 bases identical to TRBD1. The CDR3 length is 15 residues. Unmatched junction bases numbered 6, after V lost 0 bases and J lost 7 bases. Germline V lookup: CDR1 SGHRS, CDR2 YFSETQ.

J is TRBJ1-4 and V is TRBV6-5; tentatively, D is TRBD1 (5 bases). Trimming took off 6 bases at V and 10 bases at J, with 12 bases between the two ends. From germline, CDR1 is MNHEY and CDR2 SVGAGI. CDR3 length: 12 amino acids. CDR3 sequence: CASRQAGRKLFF. The DNA of the CDR3 is TGTGCCAGCAGACAGGCAGGACGAAAACTGTTTTTT.

The chain has TRBV7-9 and TRBJ2-3, with 7 positions matching TRBD1. CDR3 length: 16 amino acids. J gave up 4 bases and V 5 bases, and 12 bases lay outside the gene matches. The germline CDR1 and CDR2 sequences are SEHNR and FQNEAQ (reference sequence). In DNA, the CDR3 is TGTGCCAGCAGCCTGTACAGGGGATTTCTGTCAGATACGCAGTATTTT. Translation: CASSLYRGFLSDTQYF.

The table lists this clone with a few counts. The chain employs TRBV6-1 and TRBJ1-4; 7 bases align to TRBD1. This CDR3 contains 15 residues. V lost 2 bases and J lost 3; bases outside the gene matches: 3. Germline V gene data show CDR1 as MNHNS and CDR2 as SASEGT. CDR3 in amino acids: CASSEYTGANEKLFF. In nucleotides, the CDR3 is TGTGCCAGCAGTGAATATACAGGGGCTAATGAAAAACTGTTTTTT.

This clone was found a few times. CDR3 loop: CASSLAGGSYEQYF. As DNA, the CDR3 is TGTGCCAGCAGTCTAGCGGGGGGTTCCTACGAGCAGTACTTC. This chain connects TRBV6-5 to TRBJ2-7, with TRBD2 identical over 11 bases. This CDR3 region has 14 residues. CDR1 is MNHEY and CDR2 is SVGAGI in the germline V gene. The J segment lost 1 base and the V segment lost 5 bases, leaving 1 base of the junction unmatched.

This sequence joins TRBV9 and TRBJ1-3; weak D call: TRBD1 (6 bases). In germline, CDR1 is SGDLS, CDR2 YYNGEE. This CDR3 spans 15 amino acids. Trimming left V 0 bases short and J 0 bases short, with 7 bases between. The CDR3 DNA reads as TGTGCCAGCAGCGTAGAGGACAGCTCTGGAAACACCATATATTTT. As protein: CASSVEDSSGNTIYF.

CDR3 in DNA: TGTGCCAGCAGCTTGGGGAGTACCCCCTACGAGCAGTACTTC. It encodes CASSLGSTPYEQYF. The gene calls are TRBV5-5 and TRBJ2-7, with D unclear. This CDR3 contains 14 residues. Germline CDR1 and CDR2: SGHKS and YYEKEE (reference sequence). V was clipped by 0 bases and J by 2 bases, with 9 bases between them.

In the case of this clone: Other nucleotide sequences from this sample produce the same CDR3. The V and J genes are TRBV5-1 and TRBJ1-3; D is uncertain. The germline V gene encodes CDR1 SGHRS and CDR2 YFSETQ. This CDR3 has 14 residues. V was pared by 0 bases and J by 1 base, with 5 bases between. The CDR3 loop reads CASSLAGSGNTIYF. CDR3 in DNA: TGCGCCAGCAGCTTGGCCGGGTCTGGAAACACCATATATTTT.

The sample holds a few counts of this clone. The genes are TRBV19 and TRBJ2-7, with D perhaps matching TRBD1 (7 bases). Trimming stripped 6 bases from V and 9 bases from J, with 15 bases between. The CDR3 is 12 residues long. Per the germline V gene, CDR1 is LNHDA and CDR2 is SQIVND (reference sequence). CDR3 bases: TGTGCCAGTAGCTTCCACAGGGGAGGGCAGTACTTC. This sequence encodes CASSFHRGGQYF.

CDR3 residues: CASTPKGVQETQYF. The CDR3 DNA reads TGTGCCAGCACCCCCAAGGGGGTTCAAGAGACCCAGTACTTC. The rearrangement links TRBV6-5 to TRBJ2-5; D is perhaps TRBD1 (6 bases). V was pared by 7 bases and J by 2 bases, with 14 bases between. The CDR3 contains 14 residues. CDR1 is MNHEY and CDR2 is SVGAGI in the germline V gene.

CDR3 residues: CARRAAGQGDYEQYF. The CDR3 DNA reads TGTGCCAGAAGGGCAGCCGGGCAGGGGGACTACGAGCAGTACTTC. The rearrangement links TRBV7-5 to TRBJ2-7; no DNA check was done on the table's D call, TRBD1. TRBV7-5 is deemed a pseudogene. The CDR3 is made up of 15 amino acids.

This clone was detected only a few times. CDR3 DNA: TGTGCCAGCAGCCGGGACAGTTTACGCTCCTACGAGCAGTACTTC. Translation gives CASSRDSLRSYEQYF. The chain combines TRBV5-4 with TRBJ2-7; 7 positions agree with TRBD1. Germline values: CDR1 SGHNT, CDR2 YYREEE (reference sequence). V shed 4 bases and J 0 bases; nucleotides not matched to a gene: 7. This CDR3 has 15 residues.

Notes on this clone: The same CDR3 arises from other DNA sequences in this sample as well. This sequence joins TRBV5-4 and TRBJ2-3; 7 bases match TRBD1. This CDR3 spans 14 amino acids. Germline values: CDR1 SGHNT, CDR2 YYREEE (reference sequence). Trimming removed 4 bases from V and 2 bases from J; junction bases left unmatched: 4. This CDR3 reads CASSPGGATDTQYF. In DNA form, the CDR3 reads TGTGCCAGCAGCCCAGGGGGAGCCACAGATACGCAGTATTTT.

DNA of the CDR3: TGTGCCAGCAGTGAAAACTCGGCCTGGACAGGGGAGGGCGAGCAGTACTTC. Its protein is CASSENSAWTGEGEQYF. The chain joins TRBV2 to TRBJ2-7, with TRBD1 matching over 9 bases. The V and J ends lost 2 bases and 6 bases, in that order; junction bases with no gene match: 14. Germline loops: CDR1 SNHLY, CDR2 FYNNEI. The CDR3 contains 17 residues.

The gene calls are TRBV5-1 and TRBJ2-3; D is perhaps TRBD1 (6 bases). The CDR3 is 16 amino acids. CDR1 and CDR2 from the germline V gene are SGHRS and YFSETQ. V dropped 4 bases and J dropped 3 bases, with 18 bases sitting between them. CDR3 amino acids: CASSPQTGFETDTQYF. DNA for the CDR3: TGCGCCAGCAGCCCCCAAACAGGGTTTGAGACAGATACGCAGTATTTT. Full variable domain (outside the CDR3, taken from reference TRBV5-1 and TRBJ2-3): KAGVTQTPRYLIKTRGQQVTLSCSPISGHRSVSWYQQTPGQGLQFLFEYFSETQRNKGNFPGRFSGRQFSNSRSEMNVSTLELGDSALYLCASSPQTGFETDTQYFGPGTRLTVL.

The genes are TRBV2 and TRBJ2-5; D unresolved. Germline V lookup: CDR1 SNHLY, CDR2 FYNNEI. The CDR3 length is 11 residues. Trimming shortened V by 2 bases and J by 5 bases, and 3 bases separated the two germline ends. CDR3 DNA: TGTGCCAGCAGTGAACTGGAGACCCAGTACTTC. It translates to CASSELETQYF.

The J gene is TRBJ1-6, the V gene TRBV30; no clear D gene. The ends were cut back, 1 base at V and 7 bases at J, with 8 bases in the middle. Germline V gives CDR1 GTSNPN, CDR2 SVGIG (reference sequence). The CDR3 has 13 residues. For the CDR3, the DNA is TGTGCCTGGAGTGGACTCAAGAATTCACCCCTCCACTTT. Protein sequence: CAWSGLKNSPLHF.

This sequence joins TRBV5-1 and TRBJ2-5; TRBD2 aligns across 15 bases. The CDR3 is 16 amino acids. The V gene's germline CDR1 is SGHRS and CDR2 YFSETQ. The V and J ends lost 3 bases and 4 bases, in that order; junction bases with no gene match: 4. In nucleotides, the CDR3 is TGCGCCAGCAGCTCCGGGACTAGCGGGGGGCGAGAGACCCAGTACTTC. Encoded protein: CASSSGTSGGRETQYF.

J is TRBJ1-2 and V is TRBV5-6; TRBD1 matches at 8 bases. Germline V CDR1 and CDR2: SGHDT, YYEEEE. V shed 3 bases, J shed 11 bases, and the junction held 9 bases outside the gene matches. This CDR3 comprises 13 residues. The CDR3: CASSSPGQGVYTF. The CDR3 DNA follows: TGTGCCAGCAGCTCTCCAGGACAGGGTGTTTACACCTTC.

The chain recombines TRBV5-4 with TRBJ1-2; perhaps TRBD1 as D (5 bases). Germline V gene lookup returns CDR1 SGHNT and CDR2 YYREEE (reference sequence). Trimming stripped 5 bases from V and 3 bases from J, with 14 bases between. The CDR3 is 14 residues long. DNA for the CDR3: TGTGCCAGCAGTCCCAGGGCCCCCTACTATGGCTACACCTTC. Translating it yields CASSPRAPYYGYTF.

This chain links TRBV6-1 with TRBJ1-6; 8 bases fit TRBD1. J lost 10 bases, V lost 5 bases, and 7 bases had no gene match. This CDR3 is 14 amino acids long. From germline, CDR1 is MNHNS and CDR2 SASEGT. This CDR3 reads CASSLNRGLSPLHF. CDR3 nucleotide sequence: TGTGCCAGCAGTTTAAACAGGGGGTTGTCACCCCTCCACTTT.

The V gene is TRBV2, the J gene TRBJ1-4, with TRBD1 matching 9 bases. CDR3 size: 16 residues. The germline V gene has CDR1 SNHLY and CDR2 FYNNEI. V shed 2 bases, J shed 8 bases, and the junction held 9 bases outside the gene matches. In DNA form, the CDR3 reads TGTGCCAGCAGTGAAAGGGTAGGGACAGGGAACGAAAAACTGTTTTTT. This sequence encodes CASSERVGTGNEKLFF.

The CDR3 coding sequence is TGCGCCAGCGGCCCCGGGTCTCAAGAGACCCAGTACTTC. This sequence encodes CASGPGSQETQYF. This chain links TRBV5-1 with TRBJ2-5; D remains unclear. Germline assignment: CDR1 SGHRS and CDR2 YFSETQ. V was shortened by 7 bases and J by 2 bases, with 12 bases between the two germline ends. This CDR3 region has 13 residues.

Here the CDR3 reads CASSLGTSGMNEQFF. In nucleotides, the CDR3 is TGTGCCAGCAGCTTAGGGACTAGCGGGATGAATGAGCAGTTCTTC. The chain combines TRBV7-2 with TRBJ2-1, with 12 bases that match TRBD2. CDR1 and CDR2 from the germline V gene are SGHTA and FQGNSA. The CDR3 covers 15 residues. After removal of 1 base from V and 7 bases from J, the junction contained 2 bases not matched to a gene.